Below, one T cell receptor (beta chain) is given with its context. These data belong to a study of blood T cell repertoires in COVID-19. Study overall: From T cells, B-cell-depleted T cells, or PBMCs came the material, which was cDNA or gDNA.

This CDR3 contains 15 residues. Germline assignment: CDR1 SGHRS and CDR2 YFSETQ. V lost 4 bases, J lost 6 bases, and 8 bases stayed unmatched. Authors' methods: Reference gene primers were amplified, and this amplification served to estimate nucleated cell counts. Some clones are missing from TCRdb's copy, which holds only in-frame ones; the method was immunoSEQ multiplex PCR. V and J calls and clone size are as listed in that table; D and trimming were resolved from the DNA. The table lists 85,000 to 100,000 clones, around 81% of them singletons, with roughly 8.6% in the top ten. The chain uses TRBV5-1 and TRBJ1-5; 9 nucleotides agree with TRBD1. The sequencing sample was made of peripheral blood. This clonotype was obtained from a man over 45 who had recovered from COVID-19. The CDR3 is CASSLGTGTGQPQHF. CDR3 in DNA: TGCGCCAGCAGCCTTGGGACAGGGACCGGTCAGCCCCAGCATTTT.